This section outlines one TCR beta chain sequence together with its context. In germline, CDR1 is SGHAT, CDR2 FQNNGV. V was pared by 3 bases and J by 1 base, with 5 bases of the junction left unmatched. The CDR3 totals 16 residues. The data were taken from a study of blood T cell repertoires in COVID-19. Study summary: There were acute and convalescent COVID-19 samples, and they came from the United States, Italy and Spain. T cells, B-cell-depleted T cells, or PBMCs supplied cDNA or gDNA.

The authors' processing: Nucleated cell counts were estimated from reference gene primer amplification. Assay: immunoSEQ multiplex PCR; the TCRdb copy retains only in-frame clones and omits some. D and trimming were read from the DNA, whereas the V and J calls and clone size are those reported in that table. The sample yields under 170,000 clones, about nine tenths seen once. The V gene is TRBV11-2, the J gene TRBJ2-5; TRBD2 aligns across 10 bases. The receptor's source is a woman in her sixties or seventies with active or convalescent COVID-19. The material sequenced was peripheral blood. The chain's CDR3 is CASSLGERGGQETQYF. The CDR3 DNA is TGTGCCAGCAGCTTGGGCGAGCGGGGGGGCCAAGAGACCCAGTACTTC.